This T cell receptor (beta chain) was captured in a study of OX40 agonist ivuxolimab in advanced cancers. About the research overall: Head and neck, renal cell, melanoma or hepatocellular carcinoma were the cancers that dose-escalation patients had. General observations from the study: Expanded clones were, on average, more numerous among CD8+ T cells than CD4+. Blood T cells, both CD4+ and CD8+, expanded clonally by week 6 at 0.1 to 3.0 mg/kg.

Individuals having autoimmune disease history or systemic immunosuppression were not enrolled. Per the germline V gene, CDR1 is WNHNN and CDR2 is SYGVQD (reference sequence). This CDR3 has 14 amino acids. The V end lost 2 bases, the J end lost 5 bases, and 12 bases lay between the germline ends. Of note for this clone: Its antigen is as yet unknown.

Repertoires were generated with immunoSEQ multiplex PCR, while TCRdb's copy carries only in-frame clones and drops some. Here the sample spans nearly 60,000 clones, 70% to 90% being singletons. The receptor's source is an adult with an advanced solid tumor such as melanoma, head and neck, liver or kidney cancer. This chain joins TRBV10-1 and TRBJ2-5; D may be TRBD1 (5 bases). The sequencing used CD4+ or CD8+ T cells sorted from blood, collected in a trial of the OX40 agonist ivuxolimab. In DNA form, the CDR3 reads TGCGCCAGCAGTGAGGTGCAGGGTGGGGAGACCCAGTACTTC. Its translation: CASSEVQGGETQYF.